A selection of T cell receptor beta chains follows, all from one sample in a study of blood T cell repertoires in COVID-19. The table came from immunoSEQ multiplex PCR; TCRdb's copy has only in-frame clones and leaves some out. This table holds around 130,000 clones, 86% found once. Source material: PBMCs or T cells enriched from blood (not recorded which). The receptors derive from a woman aged 45-65 years who had recovered from COVID-19. Each CDR3 is given with its conserved first and last residue. The order of the fields is J gene, V gene, CDR3 protein.

>TRBJ1-3|TRBV4-2
CASSQERGSGNTIYF
>TRBJ2-5|TRBV5-1
CASSPPLAGEETQYF
>TRBJ1-1|TRBV18
CASSPQGGTGDTEAFF
>TRBJ2-3|TRBV25-1
CASSDPGEVDTQYF
>TRBJ1-2|TRBV19
CASQPGQGSYTF
>TRBJ2-1|TRBV11-2
CASSSPGLAGGRGEQFF
>TRBJ2-3|TRBV5-1
CASSDRLAGTDTQYF
>TRBJ1-6|TRBV7-9
CASSLGTGNSPLHF
>TRBJ1-6|TRBV7-2
CASSSLSMTGNSPLHF
>TRBJ1-1|TRBV6-5
CASSVDRDTEAFF
>TRBJ1-1|TRBV29-1
CSARKGALSEAFF